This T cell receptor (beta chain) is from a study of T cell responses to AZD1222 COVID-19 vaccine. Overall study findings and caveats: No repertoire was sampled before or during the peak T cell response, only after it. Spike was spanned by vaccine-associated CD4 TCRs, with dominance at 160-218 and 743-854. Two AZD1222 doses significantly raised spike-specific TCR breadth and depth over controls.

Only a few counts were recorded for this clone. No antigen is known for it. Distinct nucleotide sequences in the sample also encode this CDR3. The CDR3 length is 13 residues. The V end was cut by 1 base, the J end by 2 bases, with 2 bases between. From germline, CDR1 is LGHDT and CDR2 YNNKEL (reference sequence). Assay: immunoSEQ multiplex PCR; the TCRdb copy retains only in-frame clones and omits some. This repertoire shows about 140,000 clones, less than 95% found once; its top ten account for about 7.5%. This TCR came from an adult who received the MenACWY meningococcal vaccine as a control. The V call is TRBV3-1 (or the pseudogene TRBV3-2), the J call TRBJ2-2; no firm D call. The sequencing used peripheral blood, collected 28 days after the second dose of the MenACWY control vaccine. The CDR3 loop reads CASSQGNTGELFF. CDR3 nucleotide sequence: TGTGCCAGCAGCCAAGGAAACACCGGGGAGCTGTTTTTT.